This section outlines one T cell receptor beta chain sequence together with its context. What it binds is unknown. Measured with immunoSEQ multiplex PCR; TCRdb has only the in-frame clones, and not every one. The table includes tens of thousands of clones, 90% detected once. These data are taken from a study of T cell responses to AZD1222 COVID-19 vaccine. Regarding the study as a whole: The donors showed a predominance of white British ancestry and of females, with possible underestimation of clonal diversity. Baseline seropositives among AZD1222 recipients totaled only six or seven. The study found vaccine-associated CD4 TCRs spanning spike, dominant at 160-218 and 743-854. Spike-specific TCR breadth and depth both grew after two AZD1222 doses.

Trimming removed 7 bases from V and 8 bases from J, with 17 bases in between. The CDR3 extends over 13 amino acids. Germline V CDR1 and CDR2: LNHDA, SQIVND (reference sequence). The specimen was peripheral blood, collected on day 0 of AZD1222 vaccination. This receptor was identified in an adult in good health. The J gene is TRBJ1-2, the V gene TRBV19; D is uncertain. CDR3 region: CASKTLGEGGYTF. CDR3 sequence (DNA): TGTGCCAGTAAAACCCTTGGGGAGGGAGGCTACACCTTC.